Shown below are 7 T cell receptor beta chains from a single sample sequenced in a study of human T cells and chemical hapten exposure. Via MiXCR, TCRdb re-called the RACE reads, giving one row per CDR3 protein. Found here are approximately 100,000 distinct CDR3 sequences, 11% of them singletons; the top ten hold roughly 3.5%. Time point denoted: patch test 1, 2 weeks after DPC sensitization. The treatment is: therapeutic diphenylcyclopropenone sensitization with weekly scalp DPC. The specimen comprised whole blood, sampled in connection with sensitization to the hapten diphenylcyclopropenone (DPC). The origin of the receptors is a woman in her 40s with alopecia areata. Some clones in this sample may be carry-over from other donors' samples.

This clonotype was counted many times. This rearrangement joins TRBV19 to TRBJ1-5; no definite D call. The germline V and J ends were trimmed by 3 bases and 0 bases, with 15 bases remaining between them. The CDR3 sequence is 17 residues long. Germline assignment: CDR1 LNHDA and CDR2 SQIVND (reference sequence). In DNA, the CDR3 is TGTGCCAGTAGTATTAGTGACGGAGAATATAGCAATCAGCCCCAGCATTTT. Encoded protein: CASSISDGEYSNQPQHF.

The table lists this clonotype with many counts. The CDR3 DNA sequence: TGTGCCAGCAGCGGGGCCGGGAGACCGTCCTACAATGAGCAGTTCTTC. Its protein product is CASSGAGRPSYNEQFF. The chain joins TRBV9 to TRBJ2-1, with D possibly matching TRBD2 (6 bases). V was trimmed by 3 bases and J by 1 base, leaving 14 bases between them. Germline V gene data show CDR1 as SGDLS and CDR2 as YYNGEE. This CDR3 is built from 16 residues.

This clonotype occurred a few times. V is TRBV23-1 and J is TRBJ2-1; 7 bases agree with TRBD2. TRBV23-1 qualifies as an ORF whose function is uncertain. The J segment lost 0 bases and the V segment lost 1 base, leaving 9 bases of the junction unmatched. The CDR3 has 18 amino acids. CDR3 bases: TGCGCCAGCAGTCAATTAGGCAGGGAGGGTCCCTCCTACAATGAGCAGTTCTTC. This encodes CASSQLGREGPSYNEQFF.

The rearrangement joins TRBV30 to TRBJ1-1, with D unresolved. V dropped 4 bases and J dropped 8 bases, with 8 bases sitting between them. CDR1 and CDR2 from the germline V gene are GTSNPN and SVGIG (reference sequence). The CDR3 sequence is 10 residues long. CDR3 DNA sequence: TGTGCCTGGAATGGGGAGGAAGCTTTCTTT. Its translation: CAWNGEEAFF.

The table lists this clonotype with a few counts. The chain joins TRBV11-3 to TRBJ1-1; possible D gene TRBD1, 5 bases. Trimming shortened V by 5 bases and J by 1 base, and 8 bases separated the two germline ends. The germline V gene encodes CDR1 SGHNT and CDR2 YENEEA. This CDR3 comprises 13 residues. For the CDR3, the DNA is TGTGCCAGCAGCGTAACAGGGAACACTGAAGCTTTCTTT. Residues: CASSVTGNTEAFF.

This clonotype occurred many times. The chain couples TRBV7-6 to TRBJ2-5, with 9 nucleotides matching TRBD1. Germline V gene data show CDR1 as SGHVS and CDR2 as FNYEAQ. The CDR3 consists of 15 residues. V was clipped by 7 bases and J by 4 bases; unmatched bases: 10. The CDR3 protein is CASTTGTGLPETQYF. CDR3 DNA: TGTGCCAGCACCACCGGGACAGGGCTGCCAGAGACCCAGTACTTC.

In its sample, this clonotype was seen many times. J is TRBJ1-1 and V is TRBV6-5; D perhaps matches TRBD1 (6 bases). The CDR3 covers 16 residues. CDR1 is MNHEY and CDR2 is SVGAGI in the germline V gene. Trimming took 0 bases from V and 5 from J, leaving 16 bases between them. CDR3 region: CASSYSISGARTEAFF. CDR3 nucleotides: TGTGCCAGCAGTTACTCGATCTCGGGGGCGAGGACTGAAGCTTTCTTT.